The 2 T cell receptor beta chains reported below all come from one sample, sequenced in a study of shared clonotypes between healthy human individuals. Sequencing used immunoSEQ multiplex PCR; TCRdb keeps in-frame clones, though not all of them. The sample carries some 2 million clones, less than 95% recorded once. Naive CD8 cells lacked CD45RO and underwent positive selection for CCR7, leaving out terminally differentiated effector memory CD45RA+ cells. Sequencing used naive CD8+ T cells sorted from blood. These receptors came from a young man in good health.

This chain connects TRBV13 to TRBJ2-7, with 7 bases fitting TRBD1. The CDR3 is made up of 13 amino acids. Germline V gene data show CDR1 as PRHDT and CDR2 as FYEKMQ (reference sequence). The trim removed 5 bases at V and 4 bases at J, leaving 5 bases unmatched. The chain's CDR3 is CASSQDREYEQYF. For the CDR3, the DNA is TGTGCCAGCAGCCAAGACAGGGAATACGAGCAGTACTTC. The whole variable domain, remainder taken from reference TRBV13 and TRBJ2-7, is AAGVIQSPRHLIKEKRETATLKCYPIPRHDTVYWYQQGPGQDPQFLISFYEKMQSDKGSIPDRFSAQQFSDYHSELNMSSLELGDSALYFCASSQDREYEQYFGPGTRLTVT.

The chain carries TRBV12-5 and TRBJ1-5; weak D call: TRBD1 (6 bases). This CDR3 region has 14 residues. Germline CDR1 is LGHNT and CDR2 is FRNRAP. V lost 6 bases to trimming and J lost 4 bases, with 13 bases between them. The DNA of the CDR3 is TGTGCTAGTGGCAACGGACAGAGTAATCAGCCCCAGCATTTT. Encoded protein: CASGNGQSNQPQHF.